The subject of this entry is one T cell receptor (beta chain). Its antigen remains unknown. This entry belongs to a study of OX40 agonist ivuxolimab in advanced cancers. Study findings and constraints: The study observed clonal expansion of CD4+ and CD8+ blood T cells by week 6 at 0.1 to 3.0 mg/kg.

Clones were sequenced by immunoSEQ multiplex PCR, and TCRdb holds only the in-frame ones, with some missing. The sample has about 55,000 clones, approximately 80% seen once; the top ten hold less than 4.5%. The CDR3 consists of 13 residues. Trimming cost V 9 bases and J 1 base; bases outside gene matches: 5. CDR1 is LNHDA and CDR2 is SQIVND in the germline V gene (reference sequence). The sequencing used CD4+ or CD8+ T cells sorted from blood, collected in a trial of the OX40 agonist ivuxolimab. This TCR was sampled from an adult with an advanced solid tumor such as melanoma, head and neck, liver or kidney cancer. The chain recombines TRBV19 with TRBJ2-5; 7 bases are shared with TRBD2. The CDR3 reads CASSLAIQETQYF. The CDR3 coding sequence is TGTGCCAGCTCACTAGCGATCCAAGAGACCCAGTACTTC.